These 25 T cell receptor beta chains were sequenced from one sample in a study of cytomegalovirus exposure and HLA in healthy donors. PCR involved 60 Vbeta and 13 Jbeta primers. The repertoire was sequenced with immunoSEQ multiplex PCR; TCRdb's copy has only in-frame clones and lacks some. Among under 150,000 clones, around 78% were seen once, and the ten largest hold 5% to 7.5%. Input material: PBMCs. The origin of the receptors is a woman between 35 and 50 years old in good health and CMV-seropositive.

The chain recombines TRBV12-5 with TRBJ2-1; possible D gene TRBD2, 6 bases. The ends were cut back, 3 bases at V and 7 bases at J, with 19 bases in the middle. From germline, CDR1 is LGHNT and CDR2 FRNRAP. CDR3 length: 16 residues. CDR3 bases: TGTGCTAGTGGTTTATTTACGGGAGTGGGGTCGAATGAGCAGTTCTTC. As protein: CASGLFTGVGSNEQFF.

The chain couples TRBV7-3 to TRBJ2-1; D not certain. Germline loops: CDR1 SGHTA, CDR2 FQGTGA. The CDR3 length is 15 residues. V shed 4 bases and J shed 0 bases, with 10 bases lying between them. The CDR3 DNA is TGTGCCAGCAGCTCCGATCTAAGCTCCTACAATGAGCAGTTCTTC. This codes for CASSSDLSSYNEQFF.

V and J are TRBV11-2 and TRBJ1-4, with 7 bases matching TRBD1. J lost 4 bases, V lost 10 bases, and 9 bases had no gene match. Germline values: CDR1 SGHAT, CDR2 FQNNGV. The CDR3 is made up of 14 amino acids. The CDR3 DNA reads as TGTGCCACGTCCAGGACAGGTAGTAATGAAAAACTGTTTTTT. Its protein is CATSRTGSNEKLFF.

The chain carries TRBV27 and TRBJ1-6; D might be TRBD1 (5 bases). This CDR3 has 15 amino acids. V was shortened by 5 bases and J by 10 bases, with 18 bases between the two germline ends. Germline V gives CDR1 MNHEY, CDR2 SMNVEV (reference sequence). CDR3: CASSPRGGMGSPLHF. For the CDR3, the DNA is TGTGCCAGCAGTCCTCGGGGGGGAATGGGCTCACCCCTCCACTTT.

The chain joins TRBV20-1 to TRBJ2-5; 8 bases line up with TRBD1. The end of the DNA fits TRBJ2-7 better, so the J call may be wrong. The CDR3 is made up of 11 amino acids. CDR1 and CDR2 from the germline V gene are DFQATT and SNEGSKA (reference sequence). The CDR3 DNA is TGCAGTGCTAGGACAGGGGACGAGCAGTACTTC. As protein: CSARTGDEQYF.

The chain recombines TRBV11-2 with TRBJ2-7; 12 positions match TRBD2. The germline CDR1 and CDR2 sequences are SGHAT and FQNNGV. V dropped 5 bases and J dropped 8; count of bases not matched to a gene: 10. The CDR3 contains 15 residues. CDR3 sequence: CASSISTSGRVKQYF. The CDR3 coding sequence is TGTGCCAGCAGCATTTCGACTAGCGGGAGAGTCAAGCAGTACTTC.

This clone was found a few times. This chain joins TRBV27 and TRBJ2-7; TRBD2 aligns across 8 bases. The J segment lost 6 bases and the V segment lost 8 bases, leaving 12 bases of the junction unmatched. Germline-derived CDR1 and CDR2 are MNHEY and SMNVEV (reference sequence). This CDR3 is built from 14 residues. The CDR3 loop reads CASARAGGLREQYF. CDR3 nucleotide sequence: TGTGCCAGCGCTCGGGCGGGAGGACTACGCGAGCAGTACTTC.

This clone was seen a few times. The rearrangement links TRBV6-1 to TRBJ2-1, with 7 nucleotides matching TRBD2. The CDR3 consists of 15 residues. Germline CDR1 MNHNS, CDR2 SASEGT. With 5 bases clipped from V and 4 bases from J, the junction kept 8 bases outside the gene matches. The CDR3 sequence is CASSTLSGGYNEQFF. In nucleotides, the CDR3 is TGTGCCAGCAGTACCCTTTCGGGAGGATACAATGAGCAGTTCTTC.

The V gene is TRBV5-1, the J gene TRBJ2-6; TRBD2 matches at 14 bases. This CDR3 is built from 18 residues. CDR1 and CDR2 from the germline V gene are SGHRS and YFSETQ. V was pared by 4 bases and J by 1 base, with 4 bases of the junction left unmatched. CDR3 sequence: CASSARLAGGSGANVLTF. CDR3 DNA: TGCGCCAGCAGCGCCAGACTAGCGGGAGGGTCTGGGGCCAACGTCCTGACTTTC. Full variable domain (missing parts from reference TRBV5-1 and TRBJ2-6): KAGVTQTPRYLIKTRGQQVTLSCSPISGHRSVSWYQQTPGQGLQFLFEYFSETQRNKGNFPGRFSGRQFSNSRSEMNVSTLELGDSALYLCASSARLAGGSGANVLTFGAGSRLTVL.

In its sample, this clone was seen once. The chain combines TRBV10-3 with TRBJ2-2; possibly TRBD2 for D (6 bases). The germline V and J ends were trimmed by 0 bases and 0 bases, with 8 bases remaining between them. Germline V gene data show CDR1 as ENHRY and CDR2 as SYGVKD. The CDR3 loop spans 16 amino acids. The CDR3 spells CAISESGGSNTGELFF. CDR3 DNA sequence: TGTGCCATCAGTGAGTCGGGGGGATCGAACACCGGGGAGCTGTTTTTT.

V gene TRBV30 combines with J gene TRBJ1-6, with D possibly being TRBD1 (6 bases). Germline-derived CDR1 and CDR2 are GTSNPN and SVGIG (reference sequence). The CDR3 loop spans 15 amino acids. V was shortened by 0 bases and J by 9 bases, with 15 bases between the two germline ends. The DNA of the CDR3 is TGTGCCTGGAGTGTATTTGGGCAGGGGACTTCACCCCTCCACTTT. Protein sequence: CAWSVFGQGTSPLHF.

The chain recombines TRBV19 with TRBJ2-5; D may be TRBD2 (5 bases). This CDR3 contains 17 residues. Trimming stripped 3 bases from V and 3 bases from J, with 20 bases between. Germline V gene sequence: CDR1 LNHDA, CDR2 SQIVND (reference sequence). CDR3 in amino acids: CASSMLRARMREETQYF. CDR3 nucleotides: TGTGCCAGTAGTATGTTGCGGGCAAGAATGAGGGAAGAGACCCAGTACTTC.

This clone was detected once. V and J are TRBV7-3 and TRBJ2-7; TRBD2 agrees at 12 bases. The CDR3 totals 15 residues. Trimming at V came to 1 base and at J to 5 bases, leaving 3 bases not matched to a gene. Germline lookup yields CDR1 SGHTA and CDR2 FQGTGA. CDR3 sequence: CASSLRLAGVHEQYF. CDR3 DNA: TGTGCCAGCAGCTTAAGACTAGCGGGAGTCCACGAGCAGTACTTC.

The genes are TRBV11-2 and TRBJ2-7, with 8 bases fitting TRBD1. Losses at the gene ends were 6 bases for V and 3 bases for J; bases not matched to a gene: 4. The CDR3 is 13 residues long. Germline CDR1 and CDR2: SGHAT and FQNNGV. CDR3 sequence: CASRKQGVYEQYF. The CDR3 nucleotides are TGTGCCAGCAGGAAACAGGGGGTCTACGAGCAGTACTTC.

The V call is TRBV7-2, the J call TRBJ2-1; 14 bases are shared with TRBD2. Germline CDR1 SGHTA, CDR2 FQGNSA. Trimming took 5 bases from V and 8 from J; bases not matched to a gene: 2. The length of the CDR3 is 14 residues. The CDR3 nucleotides read TGTGCCAGCAGCCGACTAGCGGGGGGGGATGAGCAGTTCTTC. Protein: CASSRLAGGDEQFF. Filled out from reference TRBV7-2 and TRBJ2-1, the complete variable domain reads GAGVSQSPSNKVTEKGKDVELRCDPISGHTALYWYRQSLGQGLEFLIYFQGNSAPDKSGLPSDRFSAERTGGSVSTLTIQRTQQEDSAVYLCASSRLAGGDEQFFGPGTRLTVL.

The sample holds one count of this clone. The V and J genes are TRBV5-1 and TRBJ1-4, with TRBD1 matching over 9 bases. This CDR3 is 14 amino acids long. The V segment lost 3 bases and the J segment 8 bases; nucleotides outside the gene matches: 5. Germline CDR1 reads SGHRS; CDR2 reads YFSETQ. CDR3 sequence (DNA): TGCGCCAGCAGCTCCGGACAGGGGTGGGAAAAACTGTTTTTT. Translation gives CASSSGQGWEKLFF.

The chain couples TRBV19 to TRBJ2-1; a weak D match, TRBD2 (6 bases). Germline loops: CDR1 LNHDA, CDR2 SQIVND (reference sequence). The CDR3 runs to 16 residues. Trimming stripped 5 bases from V and 0 bases from J, with 14 bases between. CDR3 amino acids: CASSPPSGLSYNEQFF. CDR3 in DNA: TGTGCCAGTAGTCCCCCTTCGGGACTCTCCTACAATGAGCAGTTCTTC.

V usage is TRBV27 and J usage is TRBJ2-2; weak D call: TRBD1 (6 bases). Per the germline V gene, CDR1 is MNHEY and CDR2 is SMNVEV (reference sequence). The CDR3 has 13 residues. V was shortened by 4 bases and J by 6 bases, with 9 bases between the two germline ends. In DNA form, the CDR3 reads TGTGCCAGCAGTTACAGGGTCGCCGGGGAGCTGTTTTTT. This encodes CASSYRVAGELFF.

This clone was seen more than once but under ten times. The genes are TRBV5-1 and TRBJ2-1, with 16 bases fitting TRBD2. The length of the CDR3 is 18 residues. J was trimmed by 2 bases and V by 5 bases; bases with no gene match: 7. Germline V CDR1 and CDR2: SGHRS, YFSETQ. CDR3 sequence: CASRGLAGGNNAYNEQFF. CDR3 coding DNA: TGCGCCAGCAGGGGACTAGCGGGAGGGAATAACGCCTACAATGAGCAGTTCTTC.

The chain uses TRBV6-4 and TRBJ2-7, with a tentative D call TRBD1 (6 bases). V gave up 7 bases and J gave up 0 bases, with 13 bases separating them. CDR1 and CDR2 from the germline V gene are MRHNA and SNTAGT. The CDR3 spans 14 residues. CDR3 in DNA: TGTGCCAGCATGGACAGTTGGAGCTCCTACGAGCAGTACTTC. This translates into CASMDSWSSYEQYF.

The sample holds a few counts of this clone. The CDR3 protein is CASSFLTGYNEQFF. In nucleotides, the CDR3 is TGTGCCAGCAGTTTCCTGACAGGCTACAATGAGCAGTTCTTC. The V gene is TRBV28, the J gene TRBJ2-1; D might be TRBD1 (6 bases). Deletions cut 3 bases from V and 3 bases from J, with 9 bases between. Germline values: CDR1 MDHEN, CDR2 SYDVKM. The CDR3 sequence is 14 residues long.

This clone occurred a few times. The V and J genes are TRBV14 and TRBJ1-4; D is possibly TRBD1 (5 bases). Trimming took off 0 bases at V and 11 bases at J, with 13 bases between the two ends. The CDR3 length is 14 residues. Germline lookup yields CDR1 SGHDN and CDR2 FVKESK. The CDR3 DNA is TGTGCCAGCAGCCAAGAGAGGGGCCGGGGGAAACTGTTTTTT. Translating gives CASSQERGRGKLFF.

The rearrangement links TRBV19 to TRBJ2-5; TRBD1 matches at 9 bases. With 4 bases clipped from V and 5 bases from J, the junction kept 5 bases outside the gene matches. CDR1 and CDR2 from the germline V gene are LNHDA and SQIVND (reference sequence). The CDR3 is 14 residues long. CDR3 nucleotide sequence: TGTGCCAGTAGTACCTGGGACAGGGACGAGACCCAGTACTTC. This translates into CASSTWDRDETQYF.

CDR3 loop: CASSLNKYYEQYF. CDR3 nucleotides: TGTGCCAGCAGCTTAAACAAATACTACGAGCAGTACTTC. V is TRBV5-8 and J is TRBJ2-7; no reliable D call. Trimming left V 2 bases short and J 3 bases short, with 9 bases between. The germline CDR1 and CDR2 sequences are SGHTS and YDEGEE. CDR3 length equals 13 residues. Looking up the rest from reference TRBV5-8 and TRBJ2-7 gives the full variable domain: EAGVTQSPTHLIKTRGQQATLRCSPISGHTSVYWYQQALGLGLQFLLWYDEGEERNRGNFPPRFSGRQFPNYSSELNVNALELEDSALYLCASSLNKYYEQYFGPGTRLTVT.

This clone has more than one count but fewer than ten. The CDR3 loop is CASSLRGDSNQPQHF. The CDR3 bases are TGTGCCAGCAGTTTACGGGGGGATAGCAATCAGCCCCAGCATTTT. The chain is built from TRBV27 and TRBJ1-5, with D perhaps matching TRBD1 (5 bases). CDR3 length equals 15 residues. The germline CDR1 and CDR2 sequences are MNHEY and SMNVEV (reference sequence). V was clipped by 2 bases and J by 0 bases, with 8 bases between them.